The text below deals with one TCR beta chain. This clone occurred once. What this receptor recognizes is not known. The record has no base qualities; no much larger clone is one base away. The time point label for this specimen denotes: baseline before first vaccination. Vaccinee samples were obtained from the UK trials COV001 and COV002, which included a single-blind randomized controlled phase 2/3 trial of AZD1222 (ChAdOx1 nCoV-19) in healthy adults. For TCRbeta chain sequencing, PBMC samples were collected from trial participants at day 0 and at day 28 after the second dose. This sample stems from a study of T cell responses to AZD1222 COVID-19 vaccine (dated by TCRdb to about 2021). Background on the whole study: AZD1222 recipients given second doses at about 4 weeks or at about 12 weeks were pooled, since spike-specific TCR depth and breadth were not found to differ between the two schedules. Trial participants were enrolled by age into subgroups of 18-55, 56-69 and 70-plus years, and 148, 28 and 57 TCR-sequenced participants, respectively, were included in these subgroups. TCR sequencing covered some 250 trial participants: nearly 210 given two doses of AZD1222 and about 26 given two doses of MenACWY control vaccine. Overall results and qualifications from the work: A significant rise in spike-specific TCR breadth and depth was observed after two AZD1222 doses relative to day 0 and relative to MenACWY recipients. The whole spike protein was spanned by vaccine-associated CD4 TCRs, and dominant responses were seen in regions 160-218 and 743-854. Most participants were white British and females outnumbered males, and the authors suggested that clonal diversity may have been underestimated. The 56-69-year group was small, and its depth increase did not reach significance, likely because of low power. Because no samples from the day 14 peak response were available, repertoires could be characterized only after the peak T cell response. Reportedly, close to half of the unique spike-specific TCRs recognized epitopes lying outside the regions that are mutated in the B.1.351 and B.1.1.7 variants. Only a handful of AZD1222 recipients were SARS-CoV-2 seropositive at baseline, limiting conclusions about previously exposed vaccinees.

Between the V and J ends, shortened by 1 base and 8 bases respectively, the junction contains 14 bases. CDR3 length: 14 amino acids, cysteine to phenylalanine. Of all the DNA, just the CDR3 is kept, 42 bases in frame from base 1. The germline V gene gives CDR1 as SGHTA and CDR2 as FQGNSA. The CDR3 regions of human TCRbeta chains were subjected to immunosequencing. The study's own analysis went as follows. Repertoire TCRs were matched against a reference library of SARS-CoV-2-specific TCRs generated with the MIRA antigen-specificity platform. Breadth was defined as the fraction of unique TCRs that were SARS-CoV-2-associated, and depth was defined as the fraction of total T cells that were SARS-CoV-2-associated. Using the MIRA data, every spike-specific TCR was mapped to the spike region that the TCR reacted to and assigned to either a CD4 or a CD8 class. Log10-transformed breadth and depth values were compared by one-way ANOVA with Sidak's multiple comparisons tests. TCRdb took over this immuneACCESS table, retaining in-frame rearrangements with V and J assigned. Such tables are incomplete; in checked studies, under half of the missing clones stem from an unresolved V gene, and the remainder is unexplained. V, J and clone size reflect that table, while D and trimming were determined from the DNA. The sample profile shows 130,000 or so clones; approximately 88% of them were found once. The biggest ten clones account for approximately 6.8% of the sample.

This receptor was taken from an adult in good health. Source: peripheral blood, taken on day 0 of AZD1222 vaccination. This chain is built from TRBV7-2 and TRBJ1-2; the D gene cannot be resolved reliably. The nucleotides read TGTGCCAGCAGCTTAGACGCAGACCGGAGGGGCTACACCTTC. Translated, this gives CASSLDADRRGYTF.